The 26 T cell receptor beta chains in this list originate from one sample, sequenced in a study of somatic mutations in cytotoxic T cells in rheumatoid arthritis. Using immunoSEQ multiplex PCR, the repertoire was profiled, and TCRdb retains in-frame clones only, with some absent. The sample consists of approximately 14,000 clones, less than 80% of them appearing once. Input material: CD8+ T cells sorted from blood. Receptors were obtained from an adult with rheumatoid arthritis.

This chain joins TRBV30 and TRBJ2-5; 8 nucleotides agree with TRBD1. The ends lost 2 bases at V and 5 bases at J; junction bases unmatched: 4. Germline V gene lookup returns CDR1 GTSNPN and CDR2 SVGIG (reference sequence). This CDR3 spans 13 amino acids. The CDR3 DNA reads TGTGCCTGGAGTCTCAGGGGGCGGGAGACCCAGTACTTC. The encoded protein is CAWSLRGRETQYF.

The chain combines TRBV27 with TRBJ2-7; D is unresolved. Germline values: CDR1 MNHEY, CDR2 SMNVEV (reference sequence). CDR3 length equals 15 residues. Trimming shortened V by 0 bases and J by 0 bases, and 9 bases separated the two germline ends. The chain's CDR3 is CASSLSIASSYEQYF. The DNA for the CDR3 is TGTGCCAGCAGTTTATCTATAGCTAGCTCCTACGAGCAGTACTTC.

The chain uses TRBV12-5 and TRBJ1-2, with D hard to call. The V and J ends lost 5 bases and 8 bases respectively, with 12 bases between them. Germline V gene sequence: CDR1 LGHNT, CDR2 FRNRAP. This CDR3 contains 12 residues. The DNA for the CDR3 is TGTGCTAGTGGTACACCGGGGTACGGCTACACCTTC. As protein: CASGTPGYGYTF.

This clone is medium-sized. The CDR3: CASSQERGGPDTQYF. The CDR3 DNA is TGTGCCAGCAGCCAAGAGCGGGGGGGCCCAGATACGCAGTATTTT. The chain is built from TRBV4-2 and TRBJ2-3; 9 bases line up with TRBD2. This CDR3 is 15 amino acids long. Germline CDR1 is LGHNA and CDR2 is YNFKEQ. V gave up 0 bases and J gave up 4 bases; unmatched junction bases: 2.

About this clone: Other DNA sequences in this specimen translate into the identical CDR3. V usage is TRBV19 and J usage is TRBJ2-7; D not certain. The germline V gene encodes CDR1 LNHDA and CDR2 SQIVND (reference sequence). Trimming removed 1 base at V and 2 bases at J, with 9 bases between. The CDR3 is 14 residues long. Here the CDR3 reads CASSIGSGTYEQYF. The DNA of the CDR3 is TGTGCCAGTAGTATAGGATCCGGTACCTACGAGCAGTACTTC.

This rearrangement joins TRBV10-1 to TRBJ2-7; tentatively, D is TRBD2 (5 bases). Per germline, CDR1 WNHNN and CDR2 SYGVQD (reference sequence). Trimming pared 6 bases from V and 6 bases from J, leaving 21 bases between. The CDR3 covers 15 residues. CDR3 protein: CASSKGPERRGEQYF. As DNA, the CDR3 is TGCGCCAGCAGCAAAGGGCCCGAGCGACGGGGCGAGCAGTACTTC.

The chain joins TRBV9 to TRBJ2-3; D ambiguous. Trimming removed 4 bases from V and 0 bases from J, with 18 bases in between. The CDR3 length is 17 residues. Germline-derived CDR1 and CDR2 are SGDLS and YYNGEE. CDR3 in amino acids: CASSLGLRVASTDTQYF. As DNA, the CDR3 is TGTGCCAGCAGCCTGGGCCTTAGAGTGGCTAGCACAGATACGCAGTATTTT.

V gene TRBV11-2 combines with J gene TRBJ1-5; D is unresolved. CDR1 is SGHAT, CDR2 FQNNGV, per germline. V gave up 3 bases and J gave up 0 bases, with 9 bases separating them. The CDR3 length is 15 residues. The CDR3 region has the DNA TGTGCCAGCAGCTTGAGAGGAACTAGCAATCAGCCCCAGCATTTT. As protein: CASSLRGTSNQPQHF.

This chain links TRBV2 with TRBJ1-1; a weak D match, TRBD1 (5 bases). CDR3 size: 16 residues. Germline values: CDR1 SNHLY, CDR2 FYNNEI. The V end was cut by 6 bases, the J end by 2 bases, with 19 bases between. CDR3 amino acids: CASSGMPGRSNTEAFF. The CDR3 DNA follows: TGTGCCAGCAGCGGTATGCCGGGACGGTCAAACACTGAAGCTTTCTTT. Combining the CDR3 with reference TRBV2 and TRBJ1-1 gives the whole variable domain EPEVTQTPSHQVTQMGQEVILRCVPISNHLYFYWYRQILGQKVEFLVSFYNNEISEKSEIFDDQFSVERPDGSNFTLKIRSTKLEDSAMYFCASSGMPGRSNTEAFFGQGTRLTVV.

CDR3 DNA: TGTGCCAGTAGTATAGATTTCTACAATGAGCAGTTCTTC. Translation gives CASSIDFYNEQFF. The chain links TRBV19 to TRBJ2-1; D gene unclear. V was clipped by 0 bases and J by 3 bases, with 3 bases between them. Germline values: CDR1 LNHDA, CDR2 SQIVND (reference sequence). This CDR3 comprises 13 residues.

This clone was seen a single time. J is TRBJ1-1 and V is TRBV10-3, with 10 nucleotides matching TRBD1. The CDR3 is 14 amino acids. Germline loops: CDR1 ENHRY, CDR2 SYGVKD. The trim removed 3 bases at V and 9 bases at J, leaving 7 bases unmatched. CDR3 DNA sequence: TGTGCCATCAGTGACCCCGACAGGGGGCGACAAGCTTTCTTT. Protein product: CAISDPDRGRQAFF.

The rearrangement links TRBV7-2 to TRBJ2-7; 7 bases map to TRBD2. Germline V CDR1 and CDR2: SGHTA, FQGNSA. The CDR3 covers 13 residues. Trimming at V came to 5 bases and at J to 11 bases, leaving 12 bases not matched to a gene. CDR3 protein: CASSPPLEGREYF. CDR3 in DNA: TGTGCCAGCAGCCCTCCCCTTGAGGGGAGGGAGTACTTC.

This clone was observed a few times. The chain joins TRBV7-2 to TRBJ2-7, with TRBD1 matching 7 bases. Losses at the gene ends were 5 bases for V and 4 bases for J; bases not matched to a gene: 5. The CDR3 is 13 amino acids. CDR1 SGHTA and CDR2 FQGNSA come from the germline V gene. The CDR3 nucleotides read TGTGCCAGCAGCCCCAAGGGGGCGTACGAGCAGTACTTC. It translates to CASSPKGAYEQYF.

The chain links TRBV6-6 to TRBJ2-2; tentatively, D is TRBD1 (6 bases). The V and J ends lost 6 bases and 1 base respectively, with 15 bases between them. This CDR3 is 16 amino acids long. CDR1 MNHNY and CDR2 SVGAGI come from the germline V gene (reference sequence). CDR3 amino acids: CASSPYRVLNTGELFF. CDR3 bases: TGTGCCAGCAGCCCCTACAGGGTATTGAACACCGGGGAGCTGTTTTTT.

This chain links TRBV19 with TRBJ2-1, with 8 bases that match TRBD2. The germline CDR1 and CDR2 sequences are LNHDA and SQIVND (reference sequence). The CDR3 length is 14 residues. Unmatched junction bases numbered 6, after V lost 5 bases and J lost 6 bases. This CDR3 reads CASSWGGGSNEQFF. The CDR3 nucleotides read TGTGCCAGTAGTTGGGGCGGGGGGAGCAATGAGCAGTTCTTC.

As DNA, the CDR3 is TGTGCCACCCACCCGGCCCCGGCGGGCGAGCAGTACTTC. Translation: CATHPAPAGEQYF. This sequence joins TRBV5-4 and TRBJ2-7, with D possibly being TRBD2 (5 bases). This CDR3 region has 13 residues. The germline V and J ends were trimmed by 9 bases and 6 bases, with 19 bases remaining between them. Germline CDR1 reads SGHNT; CDR2 reads YYREEE (reference sequence).

This chain links TRBV19 with TRBJ2-1; D possibly corresponds to TRBD2 (5 bases). Germline lookup yields CDR1 LNHDA and CDR2 SQIVND (reference sequence). Trimming left V 5 bases short and J 9 bases short, with 5 bases between. There are 10 residues in the CDR3. The CDR3 spells CASSGGEQFF. For the CDR3, the DNA is TGTGCCAGTAGTGGAGGTGAGCAGTTCTTC.

This chain uses TRBV4-1 with TRBJ2-5; perhaps TRBD2 as D (6 bases). Germline V gene sequence: CDR1 MGHRA, CDR2 YSYEKL. Deletions cut 4 bases from V and 3 bases from J, with 12 bases between. The CDR3 covers 14 residues. The CDR3 region is CASSLKGTEETQYF. CDR3 in DNA: TGCGCCAGCAGCCTGAAAGGGACTGAAGAGACCCAGTACTTC.

The V call is TRBV4-1, the J call TRBJ1-1; the D is unclear. The CDR3 has 17 amino acids. Looked up from germline, CDR1 is MGHRA and CDR2 is YSYEKL. The V and J ends lost 2 bases and 0 bases respectively, with 16 bases between them. The CDR3 loop reads CASSQNLLGKMNTEAFF. DNA of the CDR3: TGCGCCAGCAGCCAAAATCTACTGGGAAAGATGAACACTGAAGCTTTCTTT.

This rearrangement joins TRBV6-1 to TRBJ2-2, with TRBD2 identical over 11 bases. Germline CDR1 is MNHNS and CDR2 is SASEGT. CDR3 length: 15 residues. Trimming at V came to 6 bases and at J to 8 bases, leaving 8 bases not matched to a gene. The CDR3 coding sequence is TGTGCCAGCAGAGATAGCGGGGGGGCCTATGGGGAGCTGTTTTTT. Its translation is CASRDSGGAYGELFF.

The DNA for the CDR3 is TGTGCCGAAGGAGGGGGGGGCACGAATGAGCAGTTCTTC. Amino acid sequence: CAEGGGGTNEQFF. The V gene is TRBV7-2, the J gene TRBJ2-1; TRBD2 might be the D (7 bases). Germline CDR1 is SGHTA and CDR2 is FQGNSA. The CDR3 consists of 13 residues. Trimming stripped 11 bases from V and 7 bases from J, with 18 bases between.

The genes are TRBV9 and TRBJ1-5, with TRBD1 as a possible D gene (5 bases). Trimming removed 0 bases from V and 8 bases from J, with 9 bases in between. The CDR3 loop spans 13 amino acids. From germline, CDR1 is SGDLS and CDR2 YYNGEE. Here the CDR3 reads CASSVGDAKPQHF. Written as DNA, the CDR3 is TGTGCCAGCAGCGTAGGGGACGCCAAGCCCCAGCATTTT.

CDR3 in amino acids: CASSVGDRGLRDTIYF. The CDR3 DNA sequence: TGTGCCAGCAGCGTAGGGGACAGGGGGTTAAGAGACACCATATATTTT. The J gene is TRBJ1-3, the V gene TRBV9; TRBD1 agrees at 11 bases. The germline gives CDR1 SGDLS, CDR2 YYNGEE. With 0 bases clipped from V and 8 bases from J, the junction kept 7 bases outside the gene matches. The CDR3 is made up of 16 amino acids.

V usage is TRBV19 and J usage is TRBJ1-2; 8 bases are a match to TRBD1. The CDR3 covers 11 residues. Trimming took 8 bases from V and 4 from J; bases not matched to a gene: 0. Germline CDR1 is LNHDA and CDR2 is SQIVND (reference sequence). CDR3 residues: CASGQGYGYTF. The DNA of the CDR3 is TGTGCCAGTGGACAGGGCTATGGCTACACCTTC.

By sample fraction, this clone is medium-sized. The rearrangement joins TRBV6-1 to TRBJ1-6; TRBD1 matches 7 bases. Germline V lookup: CDR1 MNHNS, CDR2 SASEGT. CDR3 length: 15 amino acids. V was clipped by 7 bases and J by 10 bases; unmatched bases: 13. CDR3 sequence reads: CASTQDGTGVSPLHF. As DNA, the CDR3 is TGTGCCAGCACTCAAGATGGTACAGGGGTCTCACCCCTCCACTTT.

The chain recombines TRBV2 with TRBJ1-1; D possibly corresponds to TRBD1 (6 bases). Germline CDR1 is SNHLY and CDR2 is FYNNEI. The length of the CDR3 is 13 residues. The V and J ends lost 9 bases and 7 bases respectively, with 18 bases between them. In DNA form, the CDR3 reads TGTGCCAGAGAACTCGACAGGCCTGATGAAGCTTTCTTT. Its protein product is CARELDRPDEAFF.